This T cell receptor (beta chain) was observed in a study of T cell changes during pregnancy in multiple sclerosis. The CDR3 extends over 11 amino acids. The V gene's germline CDR1 is SNHLY and CDR2 FYNNEI. V was cut by 5 bases and J by 9 bases, with 8 bases left in between. Produced via immunoSEQ multiplex PCR; TCRdb's table is partial and in-frame only. The sample shows 22,000 or so clones, approximately 90% of them seen only once. The chain recombines TRBV2 with TRBJ2-1; D may be TRBD2 (5 bases). The TCR comes from a female donor in good health, enrolled as a control in a pregnancy study. The input for sequencing was CD4+ T cells from peripheral blood mononuclear cells, taken after pregnancy. CDR3: CASSYAGEQFF. In DNA, the CDR3 is TGTGCCAGCAGTTACGCGGGTGAGCAGTTCTTC.